This is a list of T cell receptor beta chains from one sample in a study of T cell responses to AZD1222 COVID-19 vaccine. The protocol was immunoSEQ multiplex PCR, while the TCRdb copy is restricted to in-frame clones and leaves out a portion. The table shows around 140,000 clones, with just over 90% occurring only once. Sequences were derived from peripheral blood, sampled 28 days after the second AZD1222 dose. These receptors were collected from an adult who received the AZD1222 COVID-19 vaccine. The conserved cysteine and the conserved F or W are not part of the CDR3 here. Each record gives: J gene, V gene, CDR3 length, clone size, CDR3 protein. Expanded clones get a size class; other rows say once, few or many, or leave the size out.

>TRBJ1-1|TRBV4-1|12|once
ASSLNHGNTEAF
>TRBJ2-7|TRBV28|11|-
ASTGQGNYEQY
>TRBJ2-2|TRBV6-5|13|-
ASSYGDYSSGELF
>TRBJ1-3|TRBV19|14|once
ASSIVKIDSGNTIY
>TRBJ2-6|TRBV25-1|14|-
ASSSGQLSGANVLT
>TRBJ2-1|TRBV6-5|13|-
ASSRGVLSISEQF
>TRBJ1-2|TRBV11-2|12|once
ASSPDGGYYGYT
>TRBJ2-7|TRBV6-5|12|once
ASWNSGNSYEQY
>TRBJ2-1|TRBV29-1|10|-
SGVLAGNEQF
>TRBJ2-7|TRBV6-5|12|-
ASSSRGREYEQY
>TRBJ1-5|TRBV10-3|11|-
AISEESRQPQH
>TRBJ1-2|TRBV11-3|11|-
ASSFGAGYGYT
>TRBJ2-3|TRBV7-3|13|-
ASSLLAGSTDTQY
>TRBJ1-5|TRBV10-3|12|-
AISQGRNNQPQH
>TRBJ2-3|TRBV5-8|9|-
ASTTLGPQY
>TRBJ1-3|TRBV5-1|14|-
ASSLEGGLSGNTIY
>TRBJ2-1|TRBV19|11|-
ASSIGNYNEQF
>TRBJ2-7|TRBV18|13|-
ASSPVGQGGYEQY
>TRBJ2-2|TRBV5-1|11|once
ASSTRVGGELF
>TRBJ1-2|TRBV3-1/TRBV3-2|12|-
ASSQRGPNYGYT
>TRBJ1-5|TRBV10-3|11|-
AINQYSNQPQH
>TRBJ2-7|TRBV10-3|13|-
AISEDPGGRDEQY
>TRBJ1-5|TRBV4-1|13|-
ASSLGTDLKQPQH
>TRBJ1-1|TRBV29-1|10|few
SVWDGDTEAF
>TRBJ1-1|TRBV2|11|-
ASRRDHNTEAF
>TRBJ2-1|TRBV18|20|-
ASSPPKKGTSGRFFKYNEQF
>TRBJ2-3|TRBV5-1|14|-
ASSTGAGGRTDTQY
>TRBJ1-4|TRBV3-1/TRBV3-2|14|-
ASSQGPRGTNEKLF
>TRBJ1-2|TRBV4-1|10|-
ASSQDWRGYT
>TRBJ2-7|TRBV18|20|-
ASSPPAGVTLAGGSKSYEQY
>TRBJ2-1|TRBV4-1|12|once
ASSHLAGLYEQF
>TRBJ1-2|TRBV6-5|12|-
ASRETGGAPSYT
>TRBJ2-1|TRBV5-1|11|-
ACGQGDNNEQF
>TRBJ2-5|TRBV15|12|-
ATSRVRPQETQY
>TRBJ1-3|TRBV5-4|12|-
ASSPDSSGNTIY
>TRBJ1-1|TRBV5-1|12|-
ASGDRGWGTEAF
>TRBJ1-2|TRBV7-9|13|-
ASSLRRDLNYGYT
>TRBJ1-6|TRBV9|14|once
ASSRLMDGGNSPLH
>TRBJ1-2|TRBV5-1|11|-
ASSLGQGNGYT
>TRBJ2-3|TRBV28|14|-
ASSLGGLGATDTQY
>TRBJ1-1|TRBV2|10|once
ASSPQNTEAF
>TRBJ2-5|TRBV5-4|13|-
ASSEGLAGGETQY
>TRBJ1-2|TRBV4-1|13|-
ASSQPDTSGDGYT
>TRBJ2-1|TRBV11-1|12|-
ASSLEALIGEQF
>TRBJ1-2|TRBV29-1|9|-
SVAGGKGYT
>TRBJ2-1|TRBV19|14|-
ASSLAGTDYYNEQF
>TRBJ1-2|TRBV5-8|13|-
ASSLESGGGYGYT
>TRBJ2-1|TRBV30|13|-
ACSRLAGAYNEQF
>TRBJ1-1|TRBV7-2|14|-
ASSLYVRAVNTEAF
>TRBJ1-5|TRBV29-1|13|-
SVVRRDVGNQPQH
>TRBJ1-6|TRBV2|12|-
ASSERPDYSPLH
>TRBJ1-5|TRBV18|14|-
ASSPAGTGSNQPQH
>TRBJ1-1|TRBV9|11|-
ASSVAQGTEAF